Following are 17 T cell receptor beta chains from one sample sequenced in a study of metastatic and nonmetastatic thyroid tumors. Thyroid surgery was performed in patients who had received no treatment beforehand. TCRdb re-analyzed the PCR reads using MiXCR. The sample includes about 7,800 clones, about a quarter of them seen just once. Sequences were obtained from adjacent normal tissue. These receptors all come from a female donor with papillary thyroid cancer or a benign thyroid nodule (not recorded which). Some clones in this sample may be carry-over from other donors' samples.

This clone is categorized as medium-sized. The same CDR3 also results from other DNA sequences found in this sample. The rearrangement joins TRBV6-1 to TRBJ2-7; D is tentatively TRBD1 or TRBD2 (5 bases each). The CDR3 length is 14 residues. Germline CDR1 MNHNS, CDR2 SASEGT. V lost 5 bases and J lost 3, with 14 bases in between. The CDR3 here is CASSRTGGGYEQYV. The CDR3 DNA is TGTGCCAGCAGTCGGACCGGTGGGGGCTACGAGCAGTACGTC.

In its sample, this clone was seen many times. This could be a read error, since a much larger clone is one nucleotide away. The chain couples TRBV6-1 to TRBJ2-2; 7 bases are a match to TRBD2. CDR3 length: 14 residues. V trimming: 10 bases; J trimming: 6 bases; junction bases outside the gene matches: 11. Germline V CDR1 and CDR2: MNHNS, SASEGT. CDR3 sequence: CATPGGGGPGELFF. The CDR3 DNA follows: TGTGCCACCCCTGGAGGCGGGGGACCCGGGGAGCTGTTTTTT.

Sample share makes this clone medium-sized. The CDR3 coding sequence is TGTGCCAGCATAAGGGGGAGGGGACCTTTGCAGTACGTC. Translation: CASIRGRGPLQYV. This chain uses TRBV27 with TRBJ2-7; a weak D match, TRBD2 (7 bases). Looked up from germline, CDR1 is MNHEY and CDR2 is SMNVEV (reference sequence). The CDR3 consists of 13 residues. V lost 7 bases, J lost 9 bases, and 19 bases lay in between.

This clone occurred many times. The rearrangement uses TRBV9 and TRBJ2-7; D is ambiguous. V was pared by 8 bases and J by 3 bases, with 15 bases between. The germline V gene has CDR1 SGDLS and CDR2 YYNGEE. This CDR3 contains 13 residues. CDR3 in DNA: TGTGCCAGTGGCAAGGACGGCAACTACGAGCAGTACTTC. This encodes CASGKDGNYEQYF.

This clone was observed many times. J is TRBJ2-1 and V is TRBV18; a possible D gene is TRBD2 (6 bases). V was shortened by 3 bases and J by 5 bases, with 8 bases between the two germline ends. The CDR3 contains 13 residues. Germline V gene lookup returns CDR1 KGHSH and CDR2 LQKENI. The CDR3 coding sequence is TGTGCCAGCTCACCTGCGGGGAACAATGAGCAGTTCTTC. It translates to CASSPAGNNEQFF.

The CDR3 DNA is TGCAGTGCTTCTTCCGGGGCAGGAGGCACCGGGGAGCTGTTTTTT. It translates to CSASSGAGGTGELFF. V usage is TRBV20-1 and J usage is TRBJ2-2, with D tentatively TRBD1 or TRBD2 (5 bases each). CDR3 length equals 15 residues. CDR1 is DFQATT, CDR2 SNEGSKA, per germline (reference sequence). The V end was cut by 5 bases, the J end by 4 bases, with 17 bases between.

V is TRBV7-9 and J is TRBJ2-3, with D maybe TRBD1 (6 bases). The CDR3 runs to 13 residues. In germline, CDR1 is SEHNR, CDR2 FQNEAQ (reference sequence). The V and J ends lost 5 bases and 12 bases respectively, with 18 bases between them. The CDR3 spells CASSQGSGSGQYF. The CDR3 DNA reads TGTGCCAGCAGCCAGGGGTCAGGGAGCGGTCAGTATTTT.

V gene TRBV24-1 combines with J gene TRBJ1-3; 9 nucleotides agree with TRBD1. The ends lost 5 bases at V and 8 bases at J; junction bases unmatched: 9. The CDR3 is 15 residues long. From germline, CDR1 is KGHDR and CDR2 SFDVKD. The CDR3, as DNA: TGTGCCACCAGTGGTGGGGACAGGGAAGTAGACACCATATATTTT. It codes for CATSGGDREVDTIYF.

This clone was detected only a few times. This chain joins TRBV11-2 and TRBJ2-7; no clear D gene. The V end lost 1 base, the J end lost 3 bases, and 10 bases lay between the germline ends. The CDR3 sequence is 14 residues long. CDR1 is SGHAT and CDR2 is FQNNGV in the germline V gene. The CDR3 DNA sequence: TGTGCCAGCAGCTTAGGGTCTATCTACTACGAGCAGTACTTC. This codes for CASSLGSIYYEQYF.

The chain couples TRBV5-1 to TRBJ2-3; a possible D gene is TRBD2 (6 bases). The CDR3 totals 17 residues. Germline V lookup: CDR1 SGHRS, CDR2 YFSETQ. V was shortened by 3 bases and J by 0 bases, with 17 bases between the two germline ends. The CDR3 DNA reads as TGCGCCAGCAGCTCGGCACTTAGCGGTTATAGCACAGATACGCAGTATTTT. It codes for CASSSALSGYSTDTQYF.

This clone showed up many times. The chain joins TRBV12-3 or TRBV12-4 to TRBJ2-3; D may correspond to TRBD1 or TRBD2 (5 bases each). V was cut by 7 bases and J by 6 bases, with 17 bases left in between. The CDR3 consists of 14 residues. CDR3 in amino acids: CASTGFGIGDTQYF. CDR3 nucleotides: TGTGCCAGCACAGGGTTCGGGATTGGTGATACGCAGTATTTT.

The chain recombines TRBV30 with TRBJ2-2, with a possible D match to TRBD1 (5 bases). The CDR3 covers 12 residues. The germline gives CDR1 GTSNPN, CDR2 SVGIG (reference sequence). Deletions cut 2 bases from V and 6 bases from J, with 7 bases between. The CDR3 sequence: CAWSFRAGELFF. CDR3 nucleotide sequence: TGTGCCTGGAGTTTCAGGGCCGGGGAGCTGTTTTTT.

By frequency in the sample, this clone is large. The chain joins TRBV7-6 to TRBJ1-4, with D uncertain. This CDR3 spans 12 amino acids. Germline V gives CDR1 SGHVS, CDR2 FNYEAQ. Trimming removed 3 bases from V and 5 bases from J, with 4 bases in between. CDR3 in DNA: TGTGCCAGCAGCTTTGGGAATGAAAAACTGTTTTTT. It yields the protein CASSFGNEKLFF.

The chain employs TRBV6-1 and TRBJ2-5; 10 bases are shared with TRBD2. CDR1 is MNHNS, CDR2 SASEGT, per germline. The CDR3 is 15 amino acids. Trimming removed 6 bases from V and 5 bases from J; junction bases left unmatched: 9. CDR3 residues: CASRGLAGVGETQYF. In DNA form, the CDR3 reads TGTGCCAGCAGGGGTCTAGCGGGAGTCGGGGAGACCCAGTACTTC.

By share of the sample, this clone is medium-sized. The V call is TRBV6-1, the J call TRBJ2-1; D remains unclear. Germline CDR1 and CDR2: MNHNS and SASEGT. The CDR3 covers 16 residues. Trimming cost V 6 bases and J 1 base, with 16 bases left between them. CDR3 coding DNA: TGTGCCAGCAGAATAAGTAGGTCGGCGTCCTACAATGAGCAGTTCTTC. Protein sequence: CASRISRSASYNEQFF.

The chain carries TRBV28 and TRBJ2-1, with 10 bases matching TRBD1. CDR3 length: 15 residues. Germline values: CDR1 MDHEN, CDR2 SYDVKM. The J segment lost 7 bases and the V segment lost 1 base, leaving 4 bases of the junction unmatched. CDR3 DNA sequence: TGTGCCAGCAGTTTATCGGGACAGGGGAGGAATGAGCAGTTCTTC. Its protein is CASSLSGQGRNEQFF.

This clone has more than one count but fewer than ten. This sequence joins TRBV6-1 and TRBJ1-5; D is perhaps TRBD1 (6 bases). This CDR3 region has 15 residues. CDR1 is MNHNS, CDR2 SASEGT, per germline. The V and J ends lost 6 bases and 4 bases respectively, with 16 bases between them. CDR3 coding DNA: TGTGCCAGCAGACCTCAGGGGACGTTGAATCAGCCCCAGCATTTT. Its translation: CASRPQGTLNQPQHF.